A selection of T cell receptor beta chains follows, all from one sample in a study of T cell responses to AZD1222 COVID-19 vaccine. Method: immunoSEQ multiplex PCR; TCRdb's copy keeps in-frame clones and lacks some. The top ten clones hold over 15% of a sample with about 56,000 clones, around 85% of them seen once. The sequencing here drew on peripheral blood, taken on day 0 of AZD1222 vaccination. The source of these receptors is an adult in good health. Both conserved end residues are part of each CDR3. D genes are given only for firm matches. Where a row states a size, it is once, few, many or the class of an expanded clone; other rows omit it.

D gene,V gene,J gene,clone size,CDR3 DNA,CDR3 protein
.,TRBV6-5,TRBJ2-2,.,TGTGCCACCCTAGATGCGAACACCGGGGAGCTGTTTTTT,CATLDANTGELFF
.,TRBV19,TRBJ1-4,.,TGTGCCAGTGAGGCCCCCGGCGAAAAACTGTTTTTT,CASEAPGEKLFF
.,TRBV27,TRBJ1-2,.,TGTGCCAGCAGCCATAGGAGGACAGATTATGGCTACACCTTC,CASSHRRTDYGYTF
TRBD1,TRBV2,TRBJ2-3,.,TGTGCCAACAAGAGACAGGGAGGCACAGATACGCAGTATTTT,CANKRQGGTDTQYF
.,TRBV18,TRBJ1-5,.,TGTGCCAGCTCACCACCGACAGGAACCCTGGCCAATCAGCCCCAGCATTTT,CASSPPTGTLANQPQHF
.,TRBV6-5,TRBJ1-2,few,TGTGCCAGCAGTTACGGCCGGCAGGGCCATGGCTACACCTTC,CASSYGRQGHGYTF
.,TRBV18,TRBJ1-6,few,TGTGCCAGCTTGATGGGTCGTGACTCACCCCTCCACTTT,CASLMGRDSPLHF
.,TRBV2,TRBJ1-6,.,TGTGCCAGCGGGGGAGTCCCCGGAAGGAATTCACCCCTCCACTTT,CASGGVPGRNSPLHF
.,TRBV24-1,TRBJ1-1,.,TGTGCCACCAGTGATCTCAATCAGGGATCTGAAGCTTTCTTT,CATSDLNQGSEAFF
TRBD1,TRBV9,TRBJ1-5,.,TGTGCCAGCAGCCCAGACGGGACAGGGGGCAATCAGCCCCAGCATTTT,CASSPDGTGGNQPQHF
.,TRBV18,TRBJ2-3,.,TGTGCCAGCTCACAGGGGGGAGTAACAGATACGCAGTATTTT,CASSQGGVTDTQYF
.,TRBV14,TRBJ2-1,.,TGTGCCAGCAGCCTGGACTGGGGTAGCGGAAGCTTGTACAATGAGCAGTTCTTC,CASSLDWGSGSLYNEQFF
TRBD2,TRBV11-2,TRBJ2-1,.,TGTGCCAGCAGCTCCCGACTAGCGGGAGTGGGTGAGCAGTTCTTC,CASSSRLAGVGEQFF